One sample yielded the 6 T cell receptor beta chains listed below, sequenced in a study of CD8 T cells in ankylosing spondylitis (dated by TCRdb to about 2017). The library was generated by 5' RACE. Sequencing was carried out with an Illumina HiSeq 2500. The public reads were run again by TCRdb, first through fastp at Q25 and then through MiXCR, and only productive beta chains were kept. Records with the same CDR3 protein are collapsed into one entry carrying the most frequent genes and DNA. This sample holds about 130,000 distinct CDR3 sequences; over 6.5% were observed only once. In total, the top ten clones hold approximately 12% of the sample. Sequencing was performed on blood, either unsorted or a sorted T cell fraction (not recorded which). The receptors come from a male donor with ankylosing spondylitis or in good health (not recorded which).

This clonotype has just a few counts. The V call is TRBV12-3 or TRBV12-4, the J call TRBJ1-1; D is perhaps TRBD1 (5 bases). CDR3 length: 14 residues. V was cut by 8 bases and J by 3 bases, with 16 bases left in between. The CDR3 nucleotides are TGTGCCAGCGGGCGAGAGGGGTCATACACTGAAGCTTTCTTT. It is translated as CASGREGSYTEAFF.

The chain employs TRBV7-3 and TRBJ2-2; perhaps TRBD2 as D (6 bases). Germline V gene lookup returns CDR1 SGHTA and CDR2 FQGTGA. CDR3 size: 16 residues. The germline V and J ends were trimmed by 1 base and 0 bases, with 9 bases remaining between them. In nucleotides, the CDR3 is TGTGCCAGCAGCTTAATCGGGGGTGCGAACACCGGGGAGCTGTTTTTT. Protein sequence: CASSLIGGANTGELFF. The full variable domain, in which reference TRBV7-3 and TRBJ2-2 provide the parts outside the CDR3, is GAGVSQTPSNKVTEKGKYVELRCDPISGHTALYWYRQSLGQGPEFLIYFQGTGAADDSGLPNDRFFAVRPEGSVSTLKIQRTERGDSAVYLCASSLIGGANTGELFFGEGSRLTVL.

This clonotype was observed many times. As DNA, the CDR3 is TGTGCCAGCAGCTTGTTCGTAGAGACCCAGTACTTC. Residues: CASSLFVETQYF. The J gene is TRBJ2-5, the V gene TRBV5-5; unclear D gene. Germline V CDR1 and CDR2: SGHKS, YYEKEE (reference sequence). The CDR3 spans 12 residues. V was shortened by 1 base and J by 4 bases, with 5 bases between the two germline ends.

This chain connects TRBV29-1 to TRBJ1-2, with a weak D call TRBD1 (5 bases). The CDR3 is made up of 15 amino acids. Trimming shortened V by 5 bases and J by 7 bases, and 23 bases separated the two germline ends. Germline assignment: CDR1 SQVTM and CDR2 ANQGSEA. CDR3: CSVRGPARGDGGYTF. CDR3 nucleotides: TGCAGCGTTAGGGGCCCGGCTCGGGGCGATGGTGGCTACACCTTC.

This clonotype was counted at least ten times. This chain joins TRBV12-3 or TRBV12-4 and TRBJ1-1; D remains unclear. The CDR3 consists of 15 residues. The V and J ends lost 7 bases and 1 base respectively, with 16 bases between them. The CDR3 region is CASNPRRDANTEAFF. For the CDR3, the DNA is TGTGCCAGCAACCCGAGGAGGGATGCGAACACTGAAGCTTTCTTT.

This clonotype was observed many times. This rearrangement joins TRBV5-1 to TRBJ1-2, with 8 nucleotides matching TRBD1. The trim removed 4 bases at V and 4 bases at J, leaving 9 bases unmatched. Germline CDR1 SGHRS, CDR2 YFSETQ. This CDR3 contains 15 residues. The CDR3 DNA follows: TGCGCCAGCAGCCTAGGCCCCGACAGGGGCTATGGCTACACCTTC. Translated: CASSLGPDRGYGYTF.